The sequence of this TCR beta chain was determined in a study of molecular identifiers for immune sequencing clone quantification. This clonotype was seen ten or more times. Its antigen is as yet unknown. CDR1 SGHRS and CDR2 YFSETQ come from the germline V gene. The CDR3 has 15 amino acids. Deletions cut 0 bases from V and 4 bases from J, with 13 bases between. Study-level results: The sizes of highly expanded clones could be underestimated when identical TCR molecules share a barcode. In a background of 900,000 to 1,000,000 naive cells, spiked Jurkat TCR RNA from one cell was reportedly detectable. Among effectors, clones above 20 RNA copies held over 98% of molecules; among naive cells, under 1%.

Making the bulk TCR libraries relied on previously described methods and listed TCR primers. TCRdb re-derived calls from the PCR reads in MiXCR, one entry per CDR3 protein. The sample yields about 100,000 distinct CDR3 sequences, roughly a third seen once. V usage is TRBV5-1 and J usage is TRBJ2-5; D not certain. The sequenced sample consisted of naive CD8+ T cells from blood, with Jurkat cell RNA spiked in. Stated subset: FACS-sorted CD8+CD4-CCR7+CD45RA+ naive T cells. The clonotype was recovered from a human donor in good health. Some libraries in this study had Jurkat cell RNA spiked in. CDR3 nucleotide sequence: TGCGCCAGCAGCTTGGTTGGCAGTAGCAGAGAGACCCAGTACTTC. Protein: CASSLVGSSRETQYF.